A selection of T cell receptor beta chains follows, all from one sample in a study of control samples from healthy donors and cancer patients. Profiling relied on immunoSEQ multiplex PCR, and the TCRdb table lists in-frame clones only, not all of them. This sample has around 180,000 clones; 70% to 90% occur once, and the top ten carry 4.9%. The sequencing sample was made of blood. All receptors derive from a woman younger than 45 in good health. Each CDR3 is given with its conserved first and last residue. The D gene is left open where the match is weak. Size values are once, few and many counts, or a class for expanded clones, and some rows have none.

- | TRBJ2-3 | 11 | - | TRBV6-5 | CASTPTDTQYF | TGTGCCAGCACCCCAACAGATACGCAGTATTTT
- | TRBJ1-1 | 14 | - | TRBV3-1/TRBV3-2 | CASSQVAGATEAFF | TGTGCCAGCAGCCAAGTTGCAGGGGCCACTGAAGCTTTCTTT
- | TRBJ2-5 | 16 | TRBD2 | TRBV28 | CASSFRSGRAVETQYF | TGTGCCAGCAGTTTTCGTAGTGGGAGGGCCGTGGAGACCCAGTACTTC
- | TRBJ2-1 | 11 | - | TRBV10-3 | CAIGSLEEQFF | TGTGCCATCGGGAGCTTGGAAGAGCAGTTCTTC
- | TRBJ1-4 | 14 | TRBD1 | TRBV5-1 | CASSQAGGDEKLFF | TGCGCCAGCAGCCAAGCAGGGGGTGATGAAAAACTGTTTTTT
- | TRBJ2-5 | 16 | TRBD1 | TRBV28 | CASSPRDRAIQETQYF | TGTGCCAGCAGTCCTAGGGACAGGGCGATCCAAGAGACCCAGTACTTC
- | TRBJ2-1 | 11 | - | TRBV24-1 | CATSGRDEQFF | TGTGCCACCAGTGGAAGGGATGAGCAGTTCTTC
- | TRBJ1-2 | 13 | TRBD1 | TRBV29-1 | CSVLQGGKYGYTF | TGCAGCGTTTTACAGGGGGGGAAATATGGCTACACCTTC
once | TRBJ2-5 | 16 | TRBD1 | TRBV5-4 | CASSPGQGALKETQYF | TGTGCCAGCAGCCCTGGACAGGGGGCCCTAAAAGAGACCCAGTACTTC
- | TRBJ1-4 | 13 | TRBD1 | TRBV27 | CASRTGGLEKLFF | TGTGCCAGCCGGACAGGGGGTCTCGAAAAACTGTTTTTT
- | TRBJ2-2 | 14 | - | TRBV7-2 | CASSPISNTGELFF | TGTGCCAGCAGCCCGATATCGAACACCGGGGAGCTGTTTTTT
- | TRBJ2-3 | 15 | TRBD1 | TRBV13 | CASSFYRGVTDTQYF | TGTGCCAGCAGCTTCTACAGGGGGGTCACAGATACGCAGTATTTT
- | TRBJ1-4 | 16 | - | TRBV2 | CASSENPPASNEKLFF | TGTGCCAGCAGTGAAAACCCCCCAGCCTCTAATGAAAAACTGTTTTTT
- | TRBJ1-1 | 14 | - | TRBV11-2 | CASSLGGVGTEAFF | TGTGCCAGCAGCTTAGGAGGGGTGGGCACTGAAGCTTTCTTT
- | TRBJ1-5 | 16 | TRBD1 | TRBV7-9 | CASSLEGGVAGQPQHF | TGTGCCAGCAGCTTAGAAGGGGGCGTCGCGGGTCAGCCCCAGCATTTT
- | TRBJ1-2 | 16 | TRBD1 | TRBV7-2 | CASSSLPGTGGSGYTF | TGTGCCAGCAGCTCCCTCCCCGGGACAGGGGGCTCTGGCTACACCTTC
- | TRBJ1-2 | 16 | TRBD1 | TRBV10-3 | CAISEGTGNTNYGYTF | TGTGCCATCAGCGAGGGGACAGGAAACACTAACTATGGCTACACCTTC
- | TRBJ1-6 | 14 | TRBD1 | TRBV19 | CASKTGTENSPLHF | TGTGCCAGTAAAACCGGGACAGAAAATTCACCCCTCCACTTT
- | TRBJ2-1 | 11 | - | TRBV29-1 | CSVPVLNEQFF | TGCAGCGTCCCGGTCCTCAATGAGCAGTTCTTC
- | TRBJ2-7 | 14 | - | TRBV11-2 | CASSLGAGLVEQYF | TGTGCCAGCAGCTTAGGGGCAGGCTTGGTCGAGCAGTACTTC
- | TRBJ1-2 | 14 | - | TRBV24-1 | CATSDQGKGYGYTF | TGTGCCACCAGTGATCAGGGGAAAGGCTATGGCTACACCTTC
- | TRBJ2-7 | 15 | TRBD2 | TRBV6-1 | CASSEDAGGFYEQYF | TGTGCCAGCAGTGAAGATGCGGGGGGCTTCTACGAGCAGTACTTC
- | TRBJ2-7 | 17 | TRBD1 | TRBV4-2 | CASSQERPGQITYEQYF | TGTGCCAGCAGCCAAGAACGACCGGGACAGATAACCTACGAGCAGTACTTC
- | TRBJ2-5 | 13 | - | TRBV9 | CASSVAGGRAQYF | TGTGCCAGCAGCGTAGCTGGCGGACGGGCCCAGTACTTC
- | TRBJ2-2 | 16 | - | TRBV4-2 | CASSQETSFGTGELFF | TGTGCCAGCAGCCAAGAGACTAGTTTCGGCACCGGGGAGCTGTTTTTT
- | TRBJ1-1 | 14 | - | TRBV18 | CASSPPHSITEAFF | TGTGCCAGCTCACCACCGCATTCAATCACTGAAGCTTTCTTT
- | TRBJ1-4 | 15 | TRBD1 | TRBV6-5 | CASSYSGDRNEKLFF | TGTGCCAGCAGTTACTCAGGGGACAGAAATGAAAAACTGTTTTTT
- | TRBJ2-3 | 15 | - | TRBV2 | CASSLDRTSTDTQYF | TGTGCCAGCAGTCTGGACCGAACAAGCACAGATACGCAGTATTTT
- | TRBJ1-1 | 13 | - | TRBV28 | CASVTESNTEAFF | TGTGCCAGCGTCACCGAATCGAACACTGAAGCTTTCTTT
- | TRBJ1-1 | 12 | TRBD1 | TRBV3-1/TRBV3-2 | CASRTGGTEAFF | TGTGCCTCAAGGACAGGGGGCACTGAAGCTTTCTTT
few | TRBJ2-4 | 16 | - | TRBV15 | CATSRDSGVAKNIQYF | TGTGCCACCAGCAGAGACAGTGGGGTTGCCAAAAACATTCAGTACTTC
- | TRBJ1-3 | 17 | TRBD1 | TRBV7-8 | CASSPLGTGVSGNTIYF | TGTGCCAGCAGCCCACTAGGGACAGGCGTCTCTGGAAACACCATATATTTT
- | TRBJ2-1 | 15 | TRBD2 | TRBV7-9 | CASSLVTSGRGEQFF | TGTGCCAGCAGCTTAGTGACTAGCGGGAGAGGGGAGCAGTTCTTC
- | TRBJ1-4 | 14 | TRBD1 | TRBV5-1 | CASSWGTGNEKLFF | TGCGCCAGCAGCTGGGGGACAGGGAATGAAAAACTGTTTTTT
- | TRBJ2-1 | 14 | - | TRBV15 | CATSGPGAYNEQFF | TGTGCCACCTCCGGCCCGGGGGCCTACAATGAGCAGTTCTTC
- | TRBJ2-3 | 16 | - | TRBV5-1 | CASSVSLGYSTDTQYF | TGCGCCAGCAGCGTAAGTCTAGGGTACAGCACAGATACGCAGTATTTT
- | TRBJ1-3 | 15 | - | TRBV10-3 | CAITERVEMGNTIYF | TGTGCCATCACCGAGAGGGTAGAAATGGGAAACACCATATATTTT
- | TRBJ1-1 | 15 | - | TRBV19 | CASSIVAGRNTEAFF | TGTGCCAGTAGTATAGTAGCAGGGAGGAACACTGAAGCTTTCTTT
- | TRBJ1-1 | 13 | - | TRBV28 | CASTDRGGTEAFF | TGTGCCAGCACCGATAGGGGTGGCACTGAAGCTTTCTTT
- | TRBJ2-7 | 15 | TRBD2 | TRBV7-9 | CASSPTSGIPYEQYF | TGTGCCAGCAGCCCGACTAGCGGGATCCCCTACGAGCAGTACTTC
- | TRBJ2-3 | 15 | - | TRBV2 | CASSEGTSQTDTQYF | TGTGCCAGCAGTGAAGGGACTTCTCAGACAGATACGCAGTATTTT
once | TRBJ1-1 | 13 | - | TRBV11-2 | CASSLGTDTEAFF | TGTGCCAGCAGCTTAGGGACAGACACTGAAGCTTTCTTT
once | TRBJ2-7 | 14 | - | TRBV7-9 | CASSLEGIPYEQYF | TGTGCCAGCAGCTTAGAGGGTATCCCCTACGAGCAGTACTTC
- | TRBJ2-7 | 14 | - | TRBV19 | CASSMAGSRYEQYF | TGTGCCAGTAGTATGGCGGGGTCTCGGTACGAGCAGTACTTC
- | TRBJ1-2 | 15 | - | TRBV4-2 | CASSQFVQGMGGYTF | TGTGCCAGCAGCCAATTTGTGCAGGGAATGGGGGGCTACACCTTC
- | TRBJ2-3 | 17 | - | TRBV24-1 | CATSDLVTGHTTDTQYF | TGTGCCACCAGTGATTTGGTTACGGGCCACACCACAGATACGCAGTATTTT
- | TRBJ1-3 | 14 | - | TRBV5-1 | CASSLTGPGNTIYF | TGCGCCAGCAGCTTGACGGGGCCTGGAAACACCATATATTTT
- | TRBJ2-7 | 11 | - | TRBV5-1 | CASSLDWEQYF | TGCGCCAGCAGCTTGGATTGGGAGCAGTACTTC
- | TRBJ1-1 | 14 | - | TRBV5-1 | CASSARGADTEAFF | TGCGCCAGCAGCGCTAGAGGGGCTGACACTGAAGCTTTCTTT
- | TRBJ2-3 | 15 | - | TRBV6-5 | CASRADRSYTDTQYF | TGTGCCAGCAGGGCCGACAGGTCCTACACAGATACGCAGTATTTT
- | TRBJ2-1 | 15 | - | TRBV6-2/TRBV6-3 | CASSYSGGVGNEQFF | TGTGCCAGCAGTTACTCTGGGGGAGTAGGTAATGAGCAGTTCTTC
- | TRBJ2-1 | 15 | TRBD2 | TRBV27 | CASSLTSGSSNEQFF | TGTGCCAGCAGTTTGACTAGCGGGAGTTCGAATGAGCAGTTCTTC
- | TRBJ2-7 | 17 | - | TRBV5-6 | CASSLFGTAPGSYEQYF | TGTGCCAGCAGCTTGTTTGGAACAGCGCCTGGGTCCTACGAGCAGTACTTC
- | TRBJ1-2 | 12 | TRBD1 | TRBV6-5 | CAAPDRDYGYTF | TGTGCCGCACCGGACAGGGACTATGGCTACACCTTC
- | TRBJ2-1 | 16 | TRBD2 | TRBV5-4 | CASSSLAGGDNNEQFF | TGTGCCAGCAGCTCTCTAGCGGGGGGAGACAACAATGAGCAGTTCTTC
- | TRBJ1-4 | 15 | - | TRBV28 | CASSTQDRANEKLFF | TGTGCCAGCAGTACCCAGGACCGAGCTAATGAAAAACTGTTTTTT
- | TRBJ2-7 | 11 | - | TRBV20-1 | CSARDLPEQYF | TGCAGTGCTAGAGATCTCCCCGAGCAGTACTTC